This TCR beta chain was recovered during a study of T cell responses to AZD1222 COVID-19 vaccine. The study, taken as a whole, reports: Among the donors, most were white British and more were female, and clonal diversity was possibly underestimated. Repertoires were obtained solely post-peak T cell response.

As regards this clone: Its antigen is still unknown.

The ends were cut back, 1 base at V and 0 bases at J, with 7 bases in the middle. Per the germline V gene, CDR1 is SGHTA and CDR2 is FQGNSA. The CDR3 covers 14 residues. Pooled in the analysis were second doses at about 4 or about 12 weeks. Sequenced by immunoSEQ multiplex PCR; TCRdb stores in-frame clones only, minus some. The table shows under 120,000 clones, with 70% to 90% occurring only once. This sample comprised peripheral blood, obtained 28 days after the second AZD1222 dose. The chain recombines TRBV7-2 with TRBJ2-7, with D hard to call. This TCR came from an adult who received the AZD1222 COVID-19 vaccine. CDR3 nucleotides: TGTGCCAGCAGCTTAGGAAGCAGCTCCTACGAGCAGTACTTC. This gives the protein CASSLGSSSYEQYF.